These 24 T cell receptor beta chains were all obtained from the same sample, sequenced in a study of glioma-infiltrating T cells after dendritic cell vaccination. Generated by immunoSEQ multiplex PCR, the TCRdb table keeps only in-frame clones and is missing some. The sample shows more than 95,000 clones, around 81% of them seen only once. The sequenced sample was blood, obtained before dendritic cell vaccination. The receptors shown here come from a human donor with glioblastoma.

The V gene is TRBV7-6, the J gene TRBJ2-1; 8 bases line up with TRBD1. The CDR3 length is 15 residues. The V and J ends lost 1 base and 8 bases, in that order; junction bases with no gene match: 7. Germline V gene sequence: CDR1 SGHVS, CDR2 FNYEAQ. The CDR3 nucleotides are TGTGCCAGCAGCTTAGACGTAGGGACAGGTCATGAGCAGTTCTTC. Translation: CASSLDVGTGHEQFF.

In this sample, this clone turned up a few times. This rearrangement joins TRBV6-8 to TRBJ2-7; TRBD2 matches at 8 bases. The CDR3 sequence is 14 residues long. Germline assignment: CDR1 MNHGY and CDR2 SAAAGT. The V segment lost 7 bases and the J segment 4 bases; nucleotides outside the gene matches: 9. The CDR3 bases are TGTGCCAGCAACAAGCGGGGGCGTCCGTACGAGCAGTACTTC. Protein sequence: CASNKRGRPYEQYF.

The chain recombines TRBV4-1 with TRBJ1-1; D is undetermined. Trimming took off 0 bases at V and 3 bases at J, with 14 bases between the two ends. In germline, CDR1 is MGHRA, CDR2 YSYEKL. The CDR3 covers 16 residues. The CDR3 is CASSQDRLVRDTEAFF. The CDR3 DNA reads TGCGCCAGCAGCCAAGATCGGCTGGTGCGGGACACTGAAGCTTTCTTT.

The chain uses TRBV5-1 and TRBJ2-7, with 9 bases identical to TRBD1. Germline CDR1 and CDR2: SGHRS and YFSETQ. Losses at the gene ends were 4 bases for V and 3 bases for J; bases not matched to a gene: 5. The CDR3 runs 14 residues. In DNA, the CDR3 is TGCGCCAGCAGCCCAGGGACAGGGAACTACGAGCAGTACTTC. It specifies CASSPGTGNYEQYF.

V and J are TRBV5-1 and TRBJ1-2; perhaps TRBD1 as D (5 bases). Germline values: CDR1 SGHRS, CDR2 YFSETQ. This CDR3 has 12 residues. V gave up 1 base and J gave up 6 bases, with 7 bases separating them. The CDR3 region has the DNA TGCGCCAGCAGCTTGTCGGGGGATGGCTACACCTTC. Residues: CASSLSGDGYTF. Combining the CDR3 with reference TRBV5-1 and TRBJ1-2 gives the whole variable domain KAGVTQTPRYLIKTRGQQVTLSCSPISGHRSVSWYQQTPGQGLQFLFEYFSETQRNKGNFPGRFSGRQFSNSRSEMNVSTLELGDSALYLCASSLSGDGYTFGSGTRLTVV.

The gene calls are TRBV6-4 and TRBJ2-5, with D possibly TRBD2 on 7 matching bases. CDR1 and CDR2 (germline): MRHNA, SNTAGT. CDR3 length equals 14 residues. V was trimmed by 0 bases and J by 6 bases, leaving 11 bases between them. The DNA for the CDR3 is TGTGCCAGCAGTGACTCGGGAGGGGGAAAGACCCAGTACTTC. Its translation: CASSDSGGGKTQYF.

V gene TRBV19 combines with J gene TRBJ1-5; D is unclear. The CDR3 runs to 15 residues. Trimming stripped 0 bases from V and 6 bases from J, with 12 bases between. Germline CDR1 reads LNHDA; CDR2 reads SQIVND (reference sequence). The CDR3 sequence: CASSIDDWVFQPQHF. CDR3 in DNA: TGTGCCAGTAGTATAGATGACTGGGTATTTCAGCCCCAGCATTTT.

The chain employs TRBV2 and TRBJ1-2, with 7 bases identical to TRBD1. The CDR3 is 14 residues long. In germline, CDR1 is SNHLY, CDR2 FYNNEI. V was clipped by 8 bases and J by 8 bases; unmatched bases: 14. CDR3 in amino acids: CASLRGPNMRGYTF. For the CDR3, the DNA is TGTGCCAGCTTGAGGGGGCCGAATATGAGGGGCTACACCTTC.

This clone was seen more than once but under ten times. The chain is built from TRBV18 and TRBJ1-4, with D possibly being TRBD1 (5 bases). The ends were cut back, 5 bases at V and 6 bases at J, with 16 bases in the middle. Germline V gives CDR1 KGHSH, CDR2 LQKENI. The CDR3 sequence is 15 residues long. The CDR3 sequence: CASSSRGTTDEKLFF. As DNA, the CDR3 is TGTGCCAGCTCATCTAGGGGTACTACGGATGAAAAACTGTTTTTT.

The chain links TRBV7-9 to TRBJ1-2; D might be TRBD1 (5 bases). CDR3 length: 13 residues. V dropped 4 bases and J dropped 8 bases, with 14 bases sitting between them. Germline V gives CDR1 SEHNR, CDR2 FQNEAQ (reference sequence). The CDR3 is CASSWQGGSGYTF. For the CDR3, the DNA is TGTGCCAGCAGCTGGCAGGGAGGGTCGGGCTACACCTTC.

The chain recombines TRBV10-3 with TRBJ2-3, with 10 nucleotides matching TRBD2. The CDR3 loop spans 17 amino acids. With 1 base clipped from V and 0 bases from J, the junction kept 4 bases outside the gene matches. Germline lookup yields CDR1 ENHRY and CDR2 SYGVKD. Here the CDR3 DNA reads TGTGCCATCAGTGAGTGGAGCGGGGGGGCCAGCACAGATACGCAGTATTTT. It yields the protein CAISEWSGGASTDTQYF.

V is TRBV19 and J is TRBJ1-3; the D gene is possibly TRBD1 (6 bases). The CDR3 sequence is 13 residues long. Trimming pared 11 bases from V and 1 base from J, leaving 12 bases between. Germline V gene data show CDR1 as LNHDA and CDR2 as SQIVND (reference sequence). CDR3 residues: CAARGQSGNTIYF. Here the CDR3 DNA reads TGTGCCGCCCGAGGACAGTCTGGAAACACCATATATTTT.

This chain joins TRBV7-2 and TRBJ2-1; 7 positions agree with TRBD1. Germline lookup yields CDR1 SGHTA and CDR2 FQGNSA. This CDR3 is 13 amino acids long. V lost 1 base and J lost 8; bases outside the gene matches: 2. CDR3 DNA sequence: TGTGCCAGCAGCTTAGAGGACAGGTATGAGCAGTTCTTC. Translating it yields CASSLEDRYEQFF.

This chain uses TRBV4-3 with TRBJ2-3, with D unclear. The germline CDR1 and CDR2 sequences are LGHNA and YSLEER. The CDR3 covers 13 residues. V was shortened by 3 bases and J by 8 bases, with 12 bases between the two germline ends. CDR3 nucleotide sequence: TGCGCCAGCAGCCATGTCTCGGCAGGTACGCAGTATTTT. Its protein product is CASSHVSAGTQYF.

The chain is built from TRBV27 and TRBJ1-2; D gene unclear. Germline lookup yields CDR1 MNHEY and CDR2 SMNVEV (reference sequence). The CDR3 runs to 11 residues. Trimming took 6 bases from V and 6 from J, leaving 8 bases between them. CDR3: CASRAGHGYTF. The DNA of the CDR3 is TGTGCCAGCAGAGCTGGGCATGGCTACACCTTC.

This sequence joins TRBV4-3 and TRBJ1-3, with a weak D call TRBD1 (6 bases). Trimming took off 0 bases at V and 4 bases at J, with 13 bases between the two ends. This CDR3 has 16 amino acids. Germline loops: CDR1 LGHNA, CDR2 YSLEER. The chain's CDR3 is CASSQDLQGTGNTIYF. The CDR3 DNA is TGCGCCAGCAGCCAAGACCTACAGGGAACCGGAAACACCATATATTTT.

This chain uses TRBV6-5 with TRBJ2-7; TRBD1 matches at 10 bases. This CDR3 region has 13 residues. Losses at the gene ends were 7 bases for V and 4 bases for J; bases not matched to a gene: 4. Germline-derived CDR1 and CDR2 are MNHEY and SVGAGI. The CDR3 region is CASKRDRGYEQYF. The CDR3 DNA follows: TGTGCCAGCAAGCGGGACAGGGGTTACGAGCAGTACTTC.

CDR3 nucleotide sequence: TGTGCCAGCAGCTCGGGTACCTACGAGCAGTACTTC. It codes for CASSSGTYEQYF. The chain joins TRBV11-3 to TRBJ2-7; D remains unclear. V was clipped by 4 bases and J by 2 bases, with 6 bases between them. CDR1 and CDR2 from the germline V gene are SGHNT and YENEEA. This CDR3 has 12 amino acids.

V gene TRBV29-1 combines with J gene TRBJ2-6, with TRBD2 as a possible D gene (6 bases). This CDR3 spans 16 amino acids. Per germline, CDR1 SQVTM and CDR2 ANQGSEA. The germline V and J ends were trimmed by 2 bases and 0 bases, with 11 bases remaining between them. In DNA form, the CDR3 reads TGCAGCGTTGAATCACGGGGGAGCTCTGGGGCCAACGTCCTGACTTTC. As protein: CSVESRGSSGANVLTF.

The chain has TRBV5-6 and TRBJ2-2; 9 positions match TRBD2. The CDR3 is 16 residues long. CDR1 SGHDT and CDR2 YYEEEE come from the germline V gene. The ends lost 0 bases at V and 5 bases at J; junction bases unmatched: 5. The CDR3 here is CASSLALAGLTGELFF. In DNA, the CDR3 is TGTGCCAGCAGCTTGGCCCTAGCGGGGCTTACCGGGGAGCTGTTTTTT.

The chain couples TRBV6-6 to TRBJ1-1, with D unresolved. Germline V gives CDR1 MNHNY, CDR2 SVGAGI (reference sequence). V was clipped by 4 bases and J by 6 bases, with 12 bases between them. The CDR3 contains 13 residues. CDR3 residues: CASSSPERAEAFF. The CDR3 DNA sequence: TGTGCCAGCAGTTCGCCTGAGCGGGCTGAAGCTTTCTTT.

V is TRBV7-2 and J is TRBJ2-1; 8 nucleotides align to TRBD2. The germline gives CDR1 SGHTA, CDR2 FQGNSA. There are 14 residues in the CDR3. V was pared by 5 bases and J by 10 bases, with 10 bases of the junction left unmatched. CDR3: CASSPPRGGHEQFF. CDR3 nucleotides: TGTGCCAGCAGCCCCCCCCGGGGGGGCCACGAGCAGTTCTTC.

The chain combines TRBV5-1 with TRBJ1-2, with D perhaps matching TRBD1 (5 bases). Germline V gives CDR1 SGHRS, CDR2 YFSETQ. V was shortened by 0 bases and J by 4 bases, with 22 bases between the two germline ends. The CDR3 contains 18 residues. The CDR3 DNA reads as TGCGCCAGCAGCTTGGATTTGGGGGGGGGATCCAATCTCTATGGCTACACCTTC. Translated, it gives CASSLDLGGGSNLYGYTF.

Of note for this clone: The junction differs from germline at one of its ends, possibly a read error. In the same sample, other DNA sequences code for this CDR3. The rearrangement uses TRBV5-1 and TRBJ1-6, with 7 positions matching TRBD1. The CDR3 loop spans 17 amino acids. Germline V CDR1 and CDR2: SGHRS, YFSETQ. CDR3 sequence: CTSSEWTGASDNSPLHF. The CDR3 bases are TGCACCAGCAGTGAATGGACAGGCGCTTCCGATAATTCACCCCTCCACTTT.